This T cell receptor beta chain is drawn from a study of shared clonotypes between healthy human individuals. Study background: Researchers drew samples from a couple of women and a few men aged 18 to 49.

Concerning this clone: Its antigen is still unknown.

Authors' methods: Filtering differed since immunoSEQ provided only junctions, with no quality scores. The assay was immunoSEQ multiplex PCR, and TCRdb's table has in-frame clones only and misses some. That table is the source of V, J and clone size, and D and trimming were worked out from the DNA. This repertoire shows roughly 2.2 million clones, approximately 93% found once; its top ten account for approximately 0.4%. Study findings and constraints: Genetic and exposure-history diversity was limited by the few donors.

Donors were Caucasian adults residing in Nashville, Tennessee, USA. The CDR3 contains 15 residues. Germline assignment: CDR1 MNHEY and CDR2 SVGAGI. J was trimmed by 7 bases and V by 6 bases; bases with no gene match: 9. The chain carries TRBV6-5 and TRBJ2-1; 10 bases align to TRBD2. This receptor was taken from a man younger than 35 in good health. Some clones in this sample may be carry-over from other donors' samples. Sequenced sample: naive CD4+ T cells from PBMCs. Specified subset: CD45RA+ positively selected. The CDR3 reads CASSDSGRNLNEQFF. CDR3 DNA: TGTGCCAGCAGCGATAGCGGGAGGAACCTGAATGAGCAGTTCTTC.